These 14 T cell receptor beta chains originate from one sample sequenced in a study of cytomegalovirus exposure and HLA in healthy donors. With 60 Vbeta and 13 Jbeta primers, the PCR was carried out. The repertoire was sequenced with immunoSEQ multiplex PCR; TCRdb's copy has only in-frame clones and lacks some. The profile shows 200,000 to 250,000 clones, approximately 82% of them singletons. The sample was PBMCs. The receptors derive from a man younger than 35 in good health and CMV-seronegative.

This clone was detected once. J is TRBJ2-5 and V is TRBV5-4; no reliable D call. CDR3 size: 14 residues. Trimming left V 4 bases short and J 3 bases short, with 13 bases between. Germline assignment: CDR1 SGHNT and CDR2 YYREEE (reference sequence). In nucleotides, the CDR3 is TGTGCCAGCAGCCCTAAAGACTTTGAAGAGACCCAGTACTTC. This gives the protein CASSPKDFEETQYF.

This sequence joins TRBV6-1 and TRBJ1-4; TRBD1 agrees at 7 bases. Germline V gene data show CDR1 as MNHNS and CDR2 as SASEGT. V was clipped by 5 bases and J by 8 bases; unmatched bases: 5. The CDR3 length is 13 residues. The CDR3: CASSIGGREKLFF. In nucleotides, the CDR3 is TGTGCCAGCAGTATAGGGGGCAGGGAAAAACTGTTTTTT.

The chain combines TRBV30 with TRBJ1-5, with 9 positions matching TRBD1. J gave up 2 bases and V 7 bases, and 15 bases lay outside the gene matches. Germline loops: CDR1 GTSNPN, CDR2 SVGIG (reference sequence). This CDR3 is built from 17 residues. The CDR3 sequence: CASSTGGAWLGNQPQHF. The DNA for the CDR3 is TGTGCCTCCTCAACAGGGGGCGCGTGGTTAGGCAATCAGCCCCAGCATTTT.

The V and J genes are TRBV6-4 and TRBJ1-2; possibly TRBD1 for D (6 bases). Per the germline V gene, CDR1 is MRHNA and CDR2 is SNTAGT. The CDR3 totals 16 residues. Trimming left V 1 base short and J 5 bases short, with 17 bases between. The CDR3 loop reads CASSDYRVRLEYGYTF. In DNA form, the CDR3 reads TGTGCCAGCAGTGACTACAGGGTCCGCTTGGAGTATGGCTACACCTTC.

This clone was counted a few times. J is TRBJ1-5 and V is TRBV6-5, with TRBD1 matching over 9 bases. The CDR3 is 14 residues long. Germline CDR1 is MNHEY and CDR2 is SVGAGI. Trimming removed 5 bases from V and 6 bases from J; junction bases left unmatched: 5. CDR3 sequence (DNA): TGTGCCAGCAGTACGGGACAGGGCGGTCAGCCCCAGCATTTT. Its translation: CASSTGQGGQPQHF.

The CDR3 coding sequence is TGTGCCAGCAGCTCGGAAGGTACAGGGGGTATTTTCTCCTACGAGCAGTACTTC. It is translated as CASSSEGTGGIFSYEQYF. The V gene is TRBV5-6, the J gene TRBJ2-7; 8 nucleotides match TRBD1. The CDR3 is made up of 18 amino acids. Per the germline V gene, CDR1 is SGHDT and CDR2 is YYEEEE. V dropped 3 bases and J dropped 0; count of bases not matched to a gene: 14.

The gene calls are TRBV28 and TRBJ2-1; D is perhaps TRBD2 (7 bases). The length of the CDR3 is 12 residues. V was shortened by 3 bases and J by 15 bases, with 15 bases between the two germline ends. CDR1 is MDHEN, CDR2 SYDVKM, per germline. The CDR3 DNA follows: TGTGCCAGCAGTTTGGAACGGGGGGCGCCGTTCTTC. Translating it yields CASSLERGAPFF. Full variable domain (remainder filled in from reference TRBV28 and TRBJ2-1): DVKVTQSSRYLVKRTGEKVFLECVQDMDHENMFWYRQDPGLGLRLIYFSYDVKMKEKGDIPEGYSVSREKKERFSLILESASTNQTSMYLCASSLERGAPFFGPGTRLTVL.

V and J are TRBV25-1 and TRBJ1-5; D not certain. The CDR3 loop spans 12 amino acids. CDR1 is MGHDK, CDR2 SYGVNS, per germline. Deletions cut 4 bases from V and 6 bases from J, with 7 bases between. Here the CDR3 DNA reads TGTGCCAGCAGTGCCCCGGGTCAGCCCCAGCATTTT. It is translated as CASSAPGQPQHF.

The chain combines TRBV7-9 with TRBJ2-7, with 8 bases matching TRBD1. This CDR3 is 15 amino acids long. Germline trimming cut 5 bases from V and 0 bases from J; bases unmatched to any gene: 6. From germline, CDR1 is SEHNR and CDR2 FQNEAQ (reference sequence). In DNA form, the CDR3 reads TGTGCCAGCAGCCGGGACAGGATGACCTCCTACGAGCAGTACTTC. Translation gives CASSRDRMTSYEQYF.

The chain recombines TRBV9 with TRBJ2-3; no definite D call. The CDR3 runs 11 residues. The V gene lost 3 bases and the J gene lost 6 bases, with 5 bases spanning the gap. The germline gives CDR1 SGDLS, CDR2 YYNGEE. This chain's CDR3 is CASSASDTQYF. DNA for the CDR3: TGTGCCAGCAGCGCCTCTGATACGCAGTATTTT.

This clone appeared a few times. The chain is built from TRBV9 and TRBJ2-6; no clear D. In germline, CDR1 is SGDLS, CDR2 YYNGEE. Between the trimmed V and J ends, which lost 4 bases and 1 base, there was a span of 9 bases. CDR3 length: 15 residues. The CDR3 is CASSPVLSGANVLTF. The CDR3 bases are TGTGCCAGCAGCCCTGTCCTATCTGGGGCCAACGTCCTGACTTTC.

The rearrangement uses TRBV10-3 and TRBJ1-1; perhaps TRBD1 as D (6 bases). V lost 6 bases, J lost 0 bases, and 8 bases lay in between. CDR3 size: 13 residues. Germline assignment: CDR1 ENHRY and CDR2 SYGVKD. The CDR3 coding sequence is TGTGCCATCAGCGGACAGATGAACACTGAAGCTTTCTTT. Its translation is CAISGQMNTEAFF.

This chain uses TRBV7-2 with TRBJ1-4, with D perhaps matching TRBD1 (6 bases). The CDR3 runs to 15 residues. Germline lookup yields CDR1 SGHTA and CDR2 FQGNSA. Trimming stripped 5 bases from V and 4 bases from J, with 14 bases between. The CDR3 DNA reads as TGTGCCAGCAGCAGACCACAGGGCTTTAATGAAAAACTGTTTTTT. It encodes CASSRPQGFNEKLFF.

The V call is TRBV14, the J call TRBJ2-6; D gene ambiguous. The germline gives CDR1 SGHDN, CDR2 FVKESK. Trimming left V 1 base short and J 0 bases short, with 4 bases between. This CDR3 has 15 amino acids. The CDR3 bases are TGTGCCAGCAGCCAAGTCAGCTCTGGGGCCAACGTCCTGACTTTC. It translates to CASSQVSSGANVLTF.